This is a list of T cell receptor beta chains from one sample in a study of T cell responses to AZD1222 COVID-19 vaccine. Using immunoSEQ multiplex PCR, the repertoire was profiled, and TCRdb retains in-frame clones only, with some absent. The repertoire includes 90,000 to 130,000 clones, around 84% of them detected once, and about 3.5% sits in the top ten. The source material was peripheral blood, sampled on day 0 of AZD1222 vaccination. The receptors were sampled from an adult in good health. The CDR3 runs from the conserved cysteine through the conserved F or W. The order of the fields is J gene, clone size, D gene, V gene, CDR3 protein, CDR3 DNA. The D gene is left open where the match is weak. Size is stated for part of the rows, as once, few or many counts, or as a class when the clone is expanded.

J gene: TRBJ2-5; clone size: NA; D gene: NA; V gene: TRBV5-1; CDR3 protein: CASSLAPAYQETQYF; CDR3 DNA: TGCGCCAGCAGCTTGGCGCCAGCGTACCAAGAGACCCAGTACTTC
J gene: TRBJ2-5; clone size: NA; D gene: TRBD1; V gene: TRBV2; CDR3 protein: CASSAQLDRGETQYF; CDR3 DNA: TGTGCCAGCAGCGCCCAGTTGGACAGGGGAGAGACCCAGTACTTC
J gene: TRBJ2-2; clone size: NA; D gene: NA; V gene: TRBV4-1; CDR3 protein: CASSQAKAGELFF; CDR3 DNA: TGCGCCAGCAGCCAAGCAAAGGCCGGGGAGCTGTTTTTT
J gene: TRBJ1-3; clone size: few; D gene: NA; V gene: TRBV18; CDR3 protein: CASSPPSGNTIYF; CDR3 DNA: TGTGCCAGCTCCCCTCCGTCCGGGAACACCATATATTTT
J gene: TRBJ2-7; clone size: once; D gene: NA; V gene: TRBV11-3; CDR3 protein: CASSPGGQYEQYF; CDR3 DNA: TGTGCCAGCAGCCCTGGGGGGCAATACGAGCAGTACTTC
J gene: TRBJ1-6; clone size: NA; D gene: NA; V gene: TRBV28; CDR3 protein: CASSPPRRTLYNSPLHF; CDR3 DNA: TGTGCCAGCAGCCCCCCCCGCAGGACCCTCTATAATTCACCCCTCCACTTT
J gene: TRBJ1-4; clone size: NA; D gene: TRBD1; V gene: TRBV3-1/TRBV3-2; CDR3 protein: CASSRQGLSEKLFF; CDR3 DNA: TGTGCCAGCAGCCGACAGGGGTTGAGTGAAAAACTGTTTTTT
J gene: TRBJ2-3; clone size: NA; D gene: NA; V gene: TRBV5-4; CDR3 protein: CASSSPLRPTDTQYF; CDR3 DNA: TGTGCCAGCAGCTCACCCCTAAGGCCCACAGATACGCAGTATTTT
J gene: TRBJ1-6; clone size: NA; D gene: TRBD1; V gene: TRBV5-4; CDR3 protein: CASSMDRDNSPLHF; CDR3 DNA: TGTGCCAGCAGCATGGACAGGGATAATTCACCCCTCCACTTT
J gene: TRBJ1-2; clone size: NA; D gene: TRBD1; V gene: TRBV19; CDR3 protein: CASSSGTGGFRYGYTF; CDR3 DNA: TGTGCCAGTAGCTCCGGGACAGGGGGCTTTCGGTATGGCTACACCTTC
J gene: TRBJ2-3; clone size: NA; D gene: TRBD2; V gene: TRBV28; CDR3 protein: CASSPSLAGDTDTQYF; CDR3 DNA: TGTGCCAGCAGTCCTTCCCTAGCGGGGGACACAGATACGCAGTATTTT
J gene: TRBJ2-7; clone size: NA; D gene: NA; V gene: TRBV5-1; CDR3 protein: CASSLAARTAYEQYF; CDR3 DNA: TGCGCCAGCAGCTTGGCGGCCAGGACAGCTTACGAGCAGTACTTC
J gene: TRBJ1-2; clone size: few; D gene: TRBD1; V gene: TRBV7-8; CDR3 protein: CASSEFSDRGDGYTF; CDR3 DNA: TGTGCCAGCAGCGAATTCAGCGACAGGGGAGATGGCTACACCTTC
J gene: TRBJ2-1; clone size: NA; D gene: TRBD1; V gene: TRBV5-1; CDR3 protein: CASSLAPGGVNEQFF; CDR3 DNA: TGCGCCAGCAGCTTGGCCCCAGGGGGAGTAAATGAGCAGTTCTTC
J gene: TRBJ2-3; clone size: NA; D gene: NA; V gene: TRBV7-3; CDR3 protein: CASSSGTSWDTDTQYF; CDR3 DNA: TGTGCCAGCAGCTCCGGGACCTCGTGGGACACAGATACGCAGTATTTT
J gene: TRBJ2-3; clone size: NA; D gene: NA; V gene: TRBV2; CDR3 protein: CASSSGRVAPGTQYF; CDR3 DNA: TGTGCCAGCTCATCTGGCAGGGTGGCGCCAGGTACGCAGTATTTT
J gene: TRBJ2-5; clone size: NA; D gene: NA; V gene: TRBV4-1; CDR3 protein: CASRQPGRGETQYF; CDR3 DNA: TGCGCCAGCAGACAGCCGGGACGCGGGGAGACCCAGTACTTC
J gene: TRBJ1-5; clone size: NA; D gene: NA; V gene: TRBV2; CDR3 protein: CASSENPPTSNQPQHF; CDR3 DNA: TGTGCCAGCAGTGAAAACCCTCCCACCAGCAATCAGCCCCAGCATTTT
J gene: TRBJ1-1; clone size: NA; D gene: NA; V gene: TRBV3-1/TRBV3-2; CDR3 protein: CASSQSDPGGAFF; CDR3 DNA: TGTGCCAGCAGCCAATCAGACCCGGGGGGAGCTTTCTTT
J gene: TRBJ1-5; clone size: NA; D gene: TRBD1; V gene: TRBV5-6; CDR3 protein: CASTWSRQGAIKQPQHF; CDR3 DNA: TGTGCCAGCACCTGGTCGCGTCAGGGGGCTATTAAGCAGCCCCAGCATTTT
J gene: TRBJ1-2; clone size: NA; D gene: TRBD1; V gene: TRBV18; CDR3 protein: CASSPTGAQGEGYTF; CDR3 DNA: TGTGCCAGCTCACCTACAGGGGCGCAGGGAGAGGGCTACACCTTC
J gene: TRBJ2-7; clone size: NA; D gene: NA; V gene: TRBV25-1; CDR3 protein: CASSLTLGKAGPYEQYF; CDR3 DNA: TGTGCCAGCAGTTTAACACTGGGGAAGGCGGGCCCCTACGAGCAGTACTTC
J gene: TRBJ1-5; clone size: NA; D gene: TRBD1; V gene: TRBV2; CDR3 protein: CASSEARTGGSGPQHF; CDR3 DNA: TGTGCCAGCAGTGAAGCGCGGACAGGGGGCAGTGGGCCCCAGCATTTT
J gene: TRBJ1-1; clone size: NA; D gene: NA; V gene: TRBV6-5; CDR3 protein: CASSYSGTMNTEAFF; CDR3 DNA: TGTGCCAGCAGTTACTCGGGGACCATGAACACTGAAGCTTTCTTT
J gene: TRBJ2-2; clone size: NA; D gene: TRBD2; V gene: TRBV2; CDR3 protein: CASSGGKGPSTGELFF; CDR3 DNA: TGTGCCAGTTCGGGAGGAAAAGGGCCGAGCACCGGGGAGCTGTTTTTT
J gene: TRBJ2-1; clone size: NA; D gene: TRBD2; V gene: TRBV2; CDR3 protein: CASSPSGSSYNEQFF; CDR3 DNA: TGTGCCAGCAGTCCTAGCGGCAGCTCCTACAATGAGCAGTTCTTC
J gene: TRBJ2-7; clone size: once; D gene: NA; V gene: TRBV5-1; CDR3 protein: CAVPLTVFYEQYF; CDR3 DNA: TGCGCCGTCCCCTTAACAGTTTTCTACGAGCAGTACTTC
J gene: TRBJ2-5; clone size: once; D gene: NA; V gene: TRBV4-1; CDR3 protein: CASSQDSAGRETQYF; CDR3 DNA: TGCGCCAGCAGCCAAGACTCCGCGGGGCGGGAGACCCAGTACTTC
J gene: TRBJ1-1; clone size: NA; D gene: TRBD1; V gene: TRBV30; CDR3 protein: CAWSSGQGAGQAFF; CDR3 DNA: TGTGCCTGGAGTTCAGGACAGGGGGCGGGACAAGCTTTCTTT
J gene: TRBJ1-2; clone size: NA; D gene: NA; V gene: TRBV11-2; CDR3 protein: CASSLGGYYGYTF; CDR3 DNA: TGTGCCAGCAGCCTGGGCGGGTACTATGGCTACACCTTC
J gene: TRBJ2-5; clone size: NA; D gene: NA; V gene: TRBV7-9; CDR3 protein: CASSFSGTETQYF; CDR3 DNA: TGTGCCAGCAGCTTTTCAGGGACGGAGACCCAGTACTTC
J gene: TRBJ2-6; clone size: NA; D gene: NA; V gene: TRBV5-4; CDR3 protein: CAIPNHPGTTSGANVLTF; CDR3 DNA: TGTGCCATTCCCAACCATCCAGGGACGACCTCTGGGGCCAACGTCCTGACTTTC
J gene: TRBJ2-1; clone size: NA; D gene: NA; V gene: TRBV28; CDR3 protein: CASSPGSYNEQFF; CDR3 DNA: TGTGCCAGCAGCCCTGGCTCCTACAATGAGCAGTTCTTC
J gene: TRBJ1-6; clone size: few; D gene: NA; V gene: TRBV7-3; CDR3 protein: CASSLDSRSPLHF; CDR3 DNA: TGTGCCAGCAGCCTGGACAGTCGATCACCCCTCCACTTT
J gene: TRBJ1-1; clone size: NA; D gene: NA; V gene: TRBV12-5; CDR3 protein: CASGGAGRKNTEAFF; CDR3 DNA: TGTGCTAGTGGTGGGGCGGGACGGAAGAACACTGAAGCTTTCTTT
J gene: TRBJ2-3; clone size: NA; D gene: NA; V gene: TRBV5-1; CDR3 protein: CASLLGPSTDTQYF; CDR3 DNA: TGCGCCAGCCTACTTGGTCCTAGCACAGATACGCAGTATTTT
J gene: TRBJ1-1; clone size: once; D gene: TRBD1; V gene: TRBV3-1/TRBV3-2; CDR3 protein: CASSQTGGASPEAFF; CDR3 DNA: TGTGCCAGCAGCCAGACAGGGGGAGCTAGTCCTGAAGCTTTCTTT
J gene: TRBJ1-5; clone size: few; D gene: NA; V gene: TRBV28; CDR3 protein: CASSPGGAGNQPQHF; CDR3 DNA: TGTGCCAGCAGTCCCGGCGGTGCGGGCAATCAGCCCCAGCATTTT
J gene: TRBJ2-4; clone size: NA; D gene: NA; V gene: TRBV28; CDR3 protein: CATNRQAKNIQYF; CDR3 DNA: TGTGCCACTAATCGACAAGCCAAAAACATTCAGTACTTC
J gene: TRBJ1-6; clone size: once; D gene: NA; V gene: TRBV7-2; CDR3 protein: CASSLGFSPLHF; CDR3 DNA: TGTGCCAGCAGCTTAGGATTTTCACCCCTCCACTTT